These T cell receptor beta chains were read from a single sample in a study of blood T cells in healthy people across ages. TCRdb re-called the 5' RACE reads with MiXCR, one entry per CDR3 protein. Of more than 1 million distinct CDR3 sequences listed, 40% to 45% are singletons. The material sequenced was blood. The receptors were gathered from an older woman in good health. CDR3s include the opening cysteine and the closing phenylalanine or tryptophan. Fields, in order: CDR3 length, D gene, J gene, V gene, clone size, CDR3 protein, CDR3 DNA. D genes are given only for firm matches. Clone size is given for some rows only: seen once, a few or many times, or a class if the clone is expanded.

15 | TRBD2 | TRBJ2-3 | TRBV27 | - | CASSSPTSPTDTQYF | TGTGCCAGCAGTTCCCCGACTAGCCCCACAGATACGCAGTATTTT
15 | - | TRBJ2-4 | TRBV20-1 | - | CSAKAGQRYENIQYF | TGCAGTGCTAAGGCGGGACAGAGATACGAAAACATTCAGTACTTC
16 | - | TRBJ2-3 | TRBV20-1 | few | CSATERQGGPGDTQYF | TGCAGTGCTACCGAAAGACAGGGAGGGCCCGGGGATACGCAGTATTTT
15 | - | TRBJ2-3 | TRBV25-1 | - | CASSEFKGATDTQYF | TGTGCCAGCAGTGAATTCAAGGGAGCCACAGATACGCAGTATTTT
12 | - | TRBJ1-2 | TRBV6-5 | - | CASWNRVSGYTF | TGTGCCAGCTGGAACAGGGTCAGTGGCTACACCTTC
17 | TRBD2 | TRBJ2-7 | TRBV5-1 | - | CASSPGLAGVGYNEQYF | TGCGCCAGCAGCCCGGGACTAGCGGGAGTTGGTTACAACGAGCAGTACTTC
15 | TRBD1 | TRBJ2-3 | TRBV27 | - | CASSIGQGPTDTQYF | TGTGCCAGCAGTATTGGACAGGGTCCCACAGATACGCAGTATTTT
14 | - | TRBJ2-1 | TRBV28 | - | CASSMDHSYNEQFF | TGTGCCAGCAGTATGGACCACTCCTACAATGAGCAGTTCTTC
16 | TRBD2 | TRBJ2-3 | TRBV15 | - | CATSRDGNGRTDTQYF | TGTGCCACCAGCAGAGACGGGAACGGGAGGACAGATACGCAGTATTTT
13 | TRBD2 | TRBJ2-5 | TRBV7-2 | few | CASSLGLSETQYF | TGTGCCAGCAGCCTGGGACTATCAGAGACCCAGTACTTC
13 | - | TRBJ1-4 | TRBV25-1 | - | CASSGTGSEKLFF | TGTGCCAGCAGTGGAACAGGGTCTGAAAAACTGTTTTTT
14 | TRBD1 | TRBJ2-1 | TRBV12-3/TRBV12-4 | - | CASSPGQGRGEQFF | TGTGCCAGCAGTCCGGGACAGGGGCGGGGAGAGCAGTTCTTC
13 | TRBD2 | TRBJ2-1 | TRBV5-1 | - | CASTPGGHNEQFF | TGCGCCAGCACCCCGGGAGGACACAATGAGCAGTTCTTC
16 | TRBD2 | TRBJ2-7 | TRBV13 | - | CASSSRTSGRAHEQYF | TGTGCCAGCAGCTCGAGGACTAGCGGGAGAGCACACGAGCAGTACTTC
17 | TRBD2 | TRBJ2-3 | TRBV20-1 | - | CSARDPASGGSTDTQYF | TGCAGTGCTAGAGATCCGGCTAGCGGGGGTAGCACAGATACGCAGTATTTT
17 | TRBD2 | TRBJ2-5 | TRBV3-1 | - | CASNQDLAGGTKETQYF | TGTGCCAGCAACCAAGATCTCGCGGGGGGCACTAAAGAGACCCAGTACTTC
15 | TRBD2 | TRBJ2-3 | TRBV20-1 | - | CSARVLGLAGDTQYF | TGCAGTGCTAGAGTGTTGGGACTAGCGGGCGATACGCAGTATTTT
14 | - | TRBJ2-7 | TRBV20-1 | many | CSARRQGRSGEQYF | TGCAGTGCTAGAAGGCAGGGCCGCAGCGGAGAGCAGTACTTC
15 | TRBD2 | TRBJ2-7 | TRBV11-3 | - | CASSLDPAGIYEQYF | TGTGCCAGCAGCTTAGATCCAGCGGGGATCTACGAGCAGTACTTC
15 | TRBD1 | TRBJ2-7 | TRBV20-1 | once | CSASVPGRGSDEQYF | TGCAGTGCTAGTGTCCCGGGCAGGGGGTCCGACGAGCAGTACTTC
16 | - | TRBJ2-3 | TRBV15 | few | CATSRVLGVGTDTQYF | TGTGCCACCAGCAGAGTCCTCGGGGTCGGCACAGATACGCAGTATTTT
16 | TRBD2 | TRBJ2-3 | TRBV6-5 | - | CASSYSGTRRTDTQYF | TGTGCCAGCAGTTACTCCGGGACTAGGCGCACAGATACGCAGTATTTT
14 | - | TRBJ1-1 | TRBV7-2 | once | CASSWDTLNTEAFF | TGTGCCAGCAGCTGGGACACCTTGAACACTGAAGCTTTCTTT
15 | TRBD1 | TRBJ2-7 | TRBV29-1 | few | CSVAGGQGGSYEQYF | TGCAGCGTTGCGGGGGGACAGGGGGGTTCCTACGAGCAGTACTTC
15 | TRBD2 | TRBJ2-7 | TRBV12-3/TRBV12-4 | - | CASRLAGGPYNEQYF | TGTGCCAGCAGGTTAGCGGGAGGGCCTTATAATGAGCAGTACTTC
13 | - | TRBJ2-4 | TRBV28 | few | CATGLLAKNIQYF | TGTGCCACGGGGCTGTTAGCCAAAAACATTCAGTACTTC
13 | TRBD1 | TRBJ1-1 | TRBV2 | few | CASLTGGSSEAFF | TGTGCCAGTCTCACAGGGGGTTCTTCCGAAGCTTTCTTT
14 | - | TRBJ1-4 | TRBV10-2 | once | CASSERVSGEKLFF | TGCGCCAGCAGTGAGCGGGTCAGTGGGGAAAAACTGTTTTTT
15 | TRBD2 | TRBJ2-1 | TRBV28 | - | CASTPTSGSHNEQFF | TGTGCCAGCACCCCGACTAGCGGGAGTCATAATGAGCAGTTCTTC
14 | TRBD1 | TRBJ2-3 | TRBV6-4 | few | CASARQGATDTQYF | TGTGCCAGCGCCCGACAGGGGGCCACAGATACGCAGTATTTT
13 | - | TRBJ1-3 | TRBV7-3 | - | CASTAGAGNTIYF | TGTGCCAGTACAGCAGGGGCTGGAAACACCATATATTTT
17 | TRBD2 | TRBJ2-7 | TRBV5-5 | few | CASSLGVASGTLYEQYF | TGTGCCAGCAGCTTGGGAGTAGCTAGCGGAACCCTCTACGAGCAGTACTTC
14 | - | TRBJ1-4 | TRBV11-2 | - | CASSLNRINEKLFF | TGTGCCAGCAGCTTAAACAGGATTAATGAAAAACTGTTTTTT
15 | - | TRBJ2-5 | TRBV5-1 | - | CASSSGDHSKETQYF | TGCGCCAGCAGCTCCGGAGACCATTCTAAAGAGACCCAGTACTTC
13 | - | TRBJ2-1 | TRBV13 | few | CASSPEGRDEQFF | TGTGCCAGCAGCCCGGAGGGGCGTGATGAGCAGTTCTTC
17 | TRBD1 | TRBJ2-3 | TRBV12-3/TRBV12-4 | - | CASSTEDRSTSTDTQYF | TGTGCCAGCAGCACTGAGGACAGGTCGACTAGCACAGATACGCAGTATTTT